This T cell receptor beta chain came from a study of a mutant IDH1 vaccine in newly diagnosed glioma (dated by TCRdb to the early 2020s). For context, the study as a whole: In the chemotherapy-containing groups, vaccination started alongside temozolomide cycles, whereas in patients who had radiotherapy alone it started 4-6 weeks after radiotherapy. Of the 32 patients who were treated, about 62% were male and approximately 38% were female, and the mean age was around 43 years. Peripheral blood was drawn at six visits: V03 (baseline), V05, V07, V10, V12 and V13. Visit V12 was the week-35 safety follow-up and visit V13 was the week-47 end of study. Prior to enrollment, standard therapy consisting of radiotherapy alone, temozolomide alone, or radiochemotherapy with temozolomide had been administered to patients, with the combination being received by most patients. For exploratory analyses, longitudinal TCRB deep sequencing was carried out in about two dozen treated patients wherever samples were available.

Details on this clone: The antigen it binds to is not known. No base quality information exists; no much larger clone differs at one position.

The library came from the immunoSEQ multiplex PCR assay. Following the manufacturer's protocol, the hsTCRB Kit was used to amplify rearranged TCR beta chain sequences. An Illumina MiSeq was used to sequence the TCRB libraries. Under the source paper's analysis protocol: The proprietary platform of the kit vendor was used for demultiplexing, trimming and gene mapping. TCRdb re-hosts the immuneACCESS table, in-frame sequences only. Its copies lack some clones; in the studies checked, an unresolved V gene accounts for under half of them, and the cause for the rest is not known. The V and J calls and clone size come from that table; D and trimming were worked out from the DNA. This sample holds about 68,000 clones; approximately 84% were observed only once. The ten biggest clones cover 9.5% to 15% of the sample. The time point label, as the study defines it: week 35, safety follow-up. Every vaccine dose consisted of 300 ug of a 20-mer mutant IDH1 peptide in Montanide, administered subcutaneously together with topical imiquimod. Eight vaccinations were administered to patients in weeks 1, 3, 5, 7, 11, 15, 19 and 23, corresponding to visits V03 through V10. The donors had newly diagnosed IDH1-mutant astrocytomas of WHO grade 3 or 4 that showed loss of nuclear ATRX. The samples were drawn from NOA16, a multicentre, single-arm, open-label phase I trial in Germany that tested a mutant IDH1 peptide vaccine in humans for the first time. Genomic DNA for TCRB sequencing was extracted from EDTA blood using the DNeasy Blood and Tissue Kit.

Points the paper makes about the study in general: Immune responses induced by the vaccine were seen in approximately 92% of patients across multiple MHC alleles. No apparent relationship was observed between pseudoprogression and alterations in the top peripheral T cell clonotypes detected by TCRB sequencing. The authors noted that analyses of patient blood samples could not be reproduced because of sample limitations. PBMC samples for TCRB deep sequencing were selected based on availability.

A distance of 10 bases separates the germline ends of V and J, which lose 4 bases and 4 bases respectively. CDR1 and CDR2 are drawn from the germline V gene: SGHTA, FQGNSA. Measured from the cysteine to the phenylalanine, the CDR3 is 13 residues long. Just CDR3 DNA is preserved here, 39 bases in frame from base 1. The sequencing here drew on PBMCs, taken from a glioma patient whose treatment included an IDH1 peptide vaccine. The source is a man in his late teens or twenties with glioma. The rearrangement combines TRBV7-2 with TRBJ1-1; the D gene is possibly TRBD1, with 5 bases matching. The nucleotide sequence is TGTGCCAGCAGCTCCCAGGGACTCACTGAAGCTTTCTTT. Its translation reads: CASSSQGLTEAFF.